This T cell receptor beta chain was observed in a study of cytomegalovirus exposure and HLA in healthy donors. Both 60 Vbeta primers and 13 Jbeta primers went into the PCR. The assay was immunoSEQ multiplex PCR, and TCRdb's table has in-frame clones only and misses some. The table shows around 160,000 clones, with around 73% occurring only once. The TCR sequence derives from a male donor in good health and CMV-seronegative. The source material was PBMCs.

CDR3 sequence reads: CASANSGTRYEQYF. The CDR3 DNA reads TGTGCTAGTGCCAACTCCGGGACACGGTACGAGCAGTACTTC. The chain recombines TRBV12-5 with TRBJ2-7; D perhaps matches TRBD1 (6 bases). With 7 bases removed from V and 4 bases from J, the gap between germline ends came to 17 bases. Germline V lookup: CDR1 LGHNT, CDR2 FRNRAP. This CDR3 spans 14 amino acids. Full variable domain (outside the CDR3, taken from reference TRBV12-5 and TRBJ2-7): DARVTQTPRHKVTEMGQEVTMRCQPILGHNTVFWYRQTMMQGLELLAYFRNRAPLDDSGMPKDRFSAEMPDATLATLKIQPSEPRDSAVYFCASANSGTRYEQYFGPGTRLTVT.